This T cell receptor (beta chain) was observed in a study of a mutant IDH1 vaccine in newly diagnosed glioma. On the study more broadly: The therapy given earlier, which was standard therapy, consisted of radiotherapy, temozolomide, or both, and most of the patients received both.

Produced via immunoSEQ multiplex PCR; TCRdb's table is partial and in-frame only. The sample comprises 110,000 or so clones, almost 90% of which are singletons, and around 0.6% rests with the top ten. Trimming shortened V by 2 bases and J by 4 bases, and 9 bases separated the two germline ends. The germline CDR1 and CDR2 sequences are KGHSH and LQKENI. This CDR3 region has 15 residues. As to time point: week 11, during vaccination. Each vaccine dose was 300 ug of mutant IDH1 20-mer peptide, with topical imiquimod. In regard to this clone: Its antigen is not known.

Source: PBMCs, taken from a glioma patient whose treatment included an IDH1 peptide vaccine. The V gene is TRBV18, the J gene TRBJ2-6; D is tentatively TRBD1 or TRBD2 (5 bases each). The TCR was taken from a woman between 45 and 65 years old with glioma. The CDR3 DNA reads TGTGCCAGCTCACCAGGGACCGCCGGGGCCAACGTCCTGACTTTC. Its translation: CASSPGTAGANVLTF.